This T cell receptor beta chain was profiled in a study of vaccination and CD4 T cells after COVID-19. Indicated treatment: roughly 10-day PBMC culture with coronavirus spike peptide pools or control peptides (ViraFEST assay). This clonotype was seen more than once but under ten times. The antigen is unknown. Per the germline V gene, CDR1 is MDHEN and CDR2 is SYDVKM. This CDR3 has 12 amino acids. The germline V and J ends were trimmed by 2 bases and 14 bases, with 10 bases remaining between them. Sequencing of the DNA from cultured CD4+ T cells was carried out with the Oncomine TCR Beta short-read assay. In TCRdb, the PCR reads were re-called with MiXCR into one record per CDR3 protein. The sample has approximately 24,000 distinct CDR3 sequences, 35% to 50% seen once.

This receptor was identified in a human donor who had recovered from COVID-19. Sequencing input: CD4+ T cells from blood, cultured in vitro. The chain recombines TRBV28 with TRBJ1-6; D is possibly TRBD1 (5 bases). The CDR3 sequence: CASSLRGGTLHF. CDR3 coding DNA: TGTGCCAGCAGTTTACGGGGGGGGACCCTCCACTTT.